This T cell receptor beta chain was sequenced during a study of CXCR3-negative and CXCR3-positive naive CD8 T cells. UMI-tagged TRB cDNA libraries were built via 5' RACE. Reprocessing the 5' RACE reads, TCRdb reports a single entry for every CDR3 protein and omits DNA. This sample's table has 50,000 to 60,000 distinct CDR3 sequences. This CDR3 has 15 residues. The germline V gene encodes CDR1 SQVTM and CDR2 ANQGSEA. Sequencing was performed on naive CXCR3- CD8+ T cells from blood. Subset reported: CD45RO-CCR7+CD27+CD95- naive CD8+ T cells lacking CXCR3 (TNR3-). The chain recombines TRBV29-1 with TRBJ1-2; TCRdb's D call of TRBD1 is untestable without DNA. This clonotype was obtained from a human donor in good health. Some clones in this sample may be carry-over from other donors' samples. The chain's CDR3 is CSVELGSGTGGLYTF.